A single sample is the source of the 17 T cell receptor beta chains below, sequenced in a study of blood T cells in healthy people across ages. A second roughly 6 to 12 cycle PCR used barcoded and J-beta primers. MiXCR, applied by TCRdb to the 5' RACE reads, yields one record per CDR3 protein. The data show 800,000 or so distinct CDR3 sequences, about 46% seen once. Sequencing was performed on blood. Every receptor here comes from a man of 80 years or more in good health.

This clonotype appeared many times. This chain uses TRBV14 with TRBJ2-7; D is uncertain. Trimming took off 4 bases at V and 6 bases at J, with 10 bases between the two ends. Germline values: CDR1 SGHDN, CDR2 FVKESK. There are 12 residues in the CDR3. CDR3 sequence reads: CASSLMTAEQYF. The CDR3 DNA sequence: TGTGCCAGCAGCCTTATGACCGCCGAGCAGTACTTC.

CDR3 DNA: TGTGCCAGCAGCGACCCCTTCGATACGCAGTATTTT. This sequence encodes CASSDPFDTQYF. The chain recombines TRBV9 with TRBJ2-3; unclear D gene. Germline V gene sequence: CDR1 SGDLS, CDR2 YYNGEE. Trimming took 3 bases from V and 6 from J, leaving 8 bases between them. The CDR3 is 12 amino acids.

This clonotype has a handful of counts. Written as DNA, the CDR3 is TGTGCCAGCAGCCTCGGGGGACAGGGATTGTTTTATGGCTACACCTTC. Translation gives CASSLGGQGLFYGYTF. The chain has TRBV3-1 and TRBJ1-2; 9 bases agree with TRBD1. V trimming: 4 bases; J trimming: 5 bases; junction bases outside the gene matches: 11. Looked up from germline, CDR1 is LGHDT and CDR2 is YNNKEL (reference sequence). CDR3 length equals 16 residues.

The CDR3 DNA reads as TGTGCCTGGAGTGCCACAGTGAACACTGAAGCTTTCTTT. It yields the protein CAWSATVNTEAFF. The rearrangement links TRBV30 to TRBJ1-1; D unresolved. V lost 1 base and J lost 0, with 6 bases in between. The CDR3 contains 13 residues. Germline CDR1 and CDR2: GTSNPN and SVGIG (reference sequence).

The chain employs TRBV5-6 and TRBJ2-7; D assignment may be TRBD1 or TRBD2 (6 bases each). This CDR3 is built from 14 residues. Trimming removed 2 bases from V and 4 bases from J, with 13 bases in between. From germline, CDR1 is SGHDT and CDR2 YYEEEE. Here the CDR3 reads CASSFSGAGYEQYF. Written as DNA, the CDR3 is TGTGCCAGCAGCTTCTCGGGGGCGGGATACGAGCAGTACTTC.

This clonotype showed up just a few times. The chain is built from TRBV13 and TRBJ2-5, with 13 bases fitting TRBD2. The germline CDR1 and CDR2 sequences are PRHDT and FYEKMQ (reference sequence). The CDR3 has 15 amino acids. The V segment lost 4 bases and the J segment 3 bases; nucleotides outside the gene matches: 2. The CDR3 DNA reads TGTGCCAGCAGCTCCGGGACTAGCGGGAAAGAGACCCAGTACTTC. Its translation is CASSSGTSGKETQYF. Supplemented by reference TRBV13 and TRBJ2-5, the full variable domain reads AAGVIQSPRHLIKEKRETATLKCYPIPRHDTVYWYQQGPGQDPQFLISFYEKMQSDKGSIPDRFSAQQFSDYHSELNMSSLELGDSALYFCASSSGTSGKETQYFGPGTRLLVL.

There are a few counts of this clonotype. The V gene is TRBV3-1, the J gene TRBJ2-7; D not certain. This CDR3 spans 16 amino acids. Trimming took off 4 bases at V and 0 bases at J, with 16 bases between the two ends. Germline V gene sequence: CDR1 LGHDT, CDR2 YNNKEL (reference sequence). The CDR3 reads CASSPNLPWSSYEQYF. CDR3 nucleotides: TGTGCCAGCAGCCCCAACTTACCGTGGAGCTCCTACGAGCAGTACTTC.

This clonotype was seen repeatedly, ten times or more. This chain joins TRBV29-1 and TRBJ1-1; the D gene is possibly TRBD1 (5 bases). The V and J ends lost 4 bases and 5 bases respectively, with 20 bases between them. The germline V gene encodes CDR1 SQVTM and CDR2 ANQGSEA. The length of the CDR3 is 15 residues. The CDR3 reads CSVVKVGGLGTEAFF. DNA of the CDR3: TGCAGCGTTGTCAAGGTTGGGGGGTTAGGTACTGAAGCTTTCTTT.

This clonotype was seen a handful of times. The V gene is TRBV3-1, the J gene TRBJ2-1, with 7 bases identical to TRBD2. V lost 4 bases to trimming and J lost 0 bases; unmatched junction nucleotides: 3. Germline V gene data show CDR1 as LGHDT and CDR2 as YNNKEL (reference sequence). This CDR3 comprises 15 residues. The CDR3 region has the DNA TGTGCCAGCAGCCCAACTAGCGACTCCTACAATGAGCAGTTCTTC. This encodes CASSPTSDSYNEQFF.

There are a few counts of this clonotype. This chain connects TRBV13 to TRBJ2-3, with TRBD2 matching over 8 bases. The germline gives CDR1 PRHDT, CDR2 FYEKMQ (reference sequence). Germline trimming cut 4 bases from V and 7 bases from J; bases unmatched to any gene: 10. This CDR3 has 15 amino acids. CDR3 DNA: TGTGCCAGCAGCTCGGGACGAGCGGGAGACTATACGCAGTATTTT. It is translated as CASSSGRAGDYTQYF. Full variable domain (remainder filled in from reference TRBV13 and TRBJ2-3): AAGVIQSPRHLIKEKRETATLKCYPIPRHDTVYWYQQGPGQDPQFLISFYEKMQSDKGSIPDRFSAQQFSDYHSELNMSSLELGDSALYFCASSSGRAGDYTQYFGPGTRLTVL.

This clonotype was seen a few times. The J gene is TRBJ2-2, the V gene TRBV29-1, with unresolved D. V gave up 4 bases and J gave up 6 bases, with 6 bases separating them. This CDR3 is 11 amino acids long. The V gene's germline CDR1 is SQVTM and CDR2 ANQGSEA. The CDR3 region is CSVGKAGELFF. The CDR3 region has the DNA TGCAGCGTTGGGAAGGCCGGGGAGCTGTTTTTT.

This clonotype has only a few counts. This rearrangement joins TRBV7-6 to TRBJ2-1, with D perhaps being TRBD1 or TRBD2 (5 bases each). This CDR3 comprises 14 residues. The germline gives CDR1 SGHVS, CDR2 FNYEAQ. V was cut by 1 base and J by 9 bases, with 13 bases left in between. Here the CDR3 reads CASSLDGGVVEQFF. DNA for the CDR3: TGTGCCAGCAGCTTAGATGGGGGAGTGGTTGAGCAGTTCTTC.

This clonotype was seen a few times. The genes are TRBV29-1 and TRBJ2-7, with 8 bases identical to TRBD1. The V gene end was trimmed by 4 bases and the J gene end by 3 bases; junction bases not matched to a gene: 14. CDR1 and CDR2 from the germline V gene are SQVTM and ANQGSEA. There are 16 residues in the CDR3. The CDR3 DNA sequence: TGCAGCGTTGCCTTCACCCGTGGACAGGGTGACTACGAGCAGTACTTC. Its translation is CSVAFTRGQGDYEQYF.

The CDR3 region has the DNA TGTGCCAGCAGCCAGTCGGGACTAGAATTCGATGAGCAGTTCTTC. This encodes CASSQSGLEFDEQFF. The chain is built from TRBV3-1 and TRBJ2-1; 8 nucleotides align to TRBD2. J was trimmed by 8 bases and V by 3 bases; bases with no gene match: 9. This CDR3 is 15 amino acids long. CDR1 is LGHDT and CDR2 is YNNKEL in the germline V gene (reference sequence).

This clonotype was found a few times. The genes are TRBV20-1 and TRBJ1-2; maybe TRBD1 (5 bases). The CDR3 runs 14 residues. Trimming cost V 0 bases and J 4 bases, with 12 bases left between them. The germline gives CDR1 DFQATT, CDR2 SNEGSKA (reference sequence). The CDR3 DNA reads TGCAGTGCTAGAGAACCCGGGACTCCCTATGGCTACACCTTC. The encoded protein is CSAREPGTPYGYTF.

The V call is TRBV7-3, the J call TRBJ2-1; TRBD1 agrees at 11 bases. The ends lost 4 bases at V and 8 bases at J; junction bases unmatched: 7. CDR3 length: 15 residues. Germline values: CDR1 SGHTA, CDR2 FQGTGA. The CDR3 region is CASSSSRTGGDEQFF. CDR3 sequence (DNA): TGTGCCAGCAGCTCCTCCCGGACAGGGGGCGATGAGCAGTTCTTC.

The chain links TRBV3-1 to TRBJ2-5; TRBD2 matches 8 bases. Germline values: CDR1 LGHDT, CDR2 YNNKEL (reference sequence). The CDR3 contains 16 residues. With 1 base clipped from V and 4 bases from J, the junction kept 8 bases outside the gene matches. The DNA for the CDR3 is TGTGCCAGCAGCCAAGGAAGGCCGGGAGGGCCAGAGACCCAGTACTTC. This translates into CASSQGRPGGPETQYF.